The 19 T cell receptor beta chains below all came from one sample that was sequenced in a study of blood T cell repertoires in COVID-19. Repertoires were generated with immunoSEQ multiplex PCR, while TCRdb's copy carries only in-frame clones and drops some. The table shows around 250,000 clones, with more than 75% occurring only once. Sequenced sample: peripheral blood. All receptors derive from a middle-aged man with active or convalescent COVID-19.

This chain joins TRBV21-1 and TRBJ1-5; the tabulated D call, TRBD1, remains unverified against the DNA. TRBV21-1 is noted as a pseudogene. The CDR3 is made up of 19 amino acids. For the CDR3, the DNA is TGTGCCAGCAGCAAAGAAGGCGAAGGGCGACAGACTAGCAATCAGCCCCAGCATTTT. Translating it yields CASSKEGEGRQTSNQPQHF.

This clone was picked up a small number of times. The chain carries TRBV29-1 and TRBJ1-2, with 8 bases aligning to TRBD1. V trimming: 6 bases; J trimming: 4 bases; junction bases outside the gene matches: 16. Germline values: CDR1 SQVTM, CDR2 ANQGSEA. This CDR3 has 16 residues. The CDR3 loop reads CSVQPHTRDRTYGYTF. The DNA of the CDR3 is TGCAGCGTCCAACCCCATACTCGGGACAGGACCTATGGCTACACCTTC.

This sequence joins TRBV5-4 and TRBJ2-3; maybe TRBD2 (6 bases). Looked up from germline, CDR1 is SGHNT and CDR2 is YYREEE (reference sequence). This CDR3 has 15 amino acids. V shed 4 bases and J shed 2 bases, with 14 bases lying between them. Here the CDR3 DNA reads TGTGCCAGCAGCGGCGGGGCAGGCCTCACAGATACGCAGTATTTT. It codes for CASSGGAGLTDTQYF.

J is TRBJ2-7 and V is TRBV5-1, with TRBD2 matching 14 bases. Germline values: CDR1 SGHRS, CDR2 YFSETQ. With V trimmed by 4 bases and J by 3 bases, 15 bases remained unmatched. CDR3 length equals 19 residues. The CDR3 nucleotides read TGCGCCAGCAGCCCCTCCGGGACTAGCGGGAGAGAAGGCTACTACGAGCAGTACTTC. Protein sequence: CASSPSGTSGREGYYEQYF.

The chain recombines TRBV7-2 with TRBJ2-2, with D maybe TRBD2 (6 bases). CDR3 length: 13 residues. V shed 3 bases and J shed 6 bases, with 8 bases lying between them. The germline V gene has CDR1 SGHTA and CDR2 FQGNSA. In nucleotides, the CDR3 is TGTGCCAGCAGCTTGTCGGGAGCCGGGGAGCTGTTTTTT. It codes for CASSLSGAGELFF. Full variable domain (outside the CDR3, taken from reference TRBV7-2 and TRBJ2-2): GAGVSQSPSNKVTEKGKDVELRCDPISGHTALYWYRQSLGQGLEFLIYFQGNSAPDKSGLPSDRFSAERTGGSVSTLTIQRTQQEDSAVYLCASSLSGAGELFFGEGSRLTVL.

The V and J genes are TRBV28 and TRBJ1-5; 7 nucleotides match TRBD1. The germline gives CDR1 MDHEN, CDR2 SYDVKM. V gave up 5 bases and J gave up 7 bases; unmatched junction bases: 5. The CDR3 has 13 residues. The CDR3 nucleotides read TGTGCCAGCAGTCCACAGGGGATACAGCCCCAGCATTTT. This codes for CASSPQGIQPQHF.

V and J are TRBV9 and TRBJ2-5; maybe TRBD2 (6 bases). This CDR3 is built from 14 residues. V was trimmed by 3 bases and J by 4 bases, leaving 13 bases between them. Germline CDR1 and CDR2: SGDLS and YYNGEE. CDR3 amino acids: CASSGGVRGETQYF. As DNA, the CDR3 is TGTGCCAGCAGCGGCGGGGTTCGAGGAGAGACCCAGTACTTC.

CDR3 coding DNA: TGTGCCAGTGGCGGGTCGCGGGGGGGGCAGTTCTTC. Translating it yields CASGGSRGGQFF. This chain connects TRBV19 to TRBJ2-1, with 9 bases lining up with TRBD2. This CDR3 is 12 amino acids long. Trimming at V came to 8 bases and at J to 12 bases, leaving 8 bases not matched to a gene. Germline V CDR1 and CDR2: LNHDA, SQIVND (reference sequence).

In this sample, this clone turned up once. This chain uses TRBV19 with TRBJ1-1; 7 nucleotides align to TRBD1. Germline loops: CDR1 LNHDA, CDR2 SQIVND (reference sequence). The V and J ends lost 8 bases and 9 bases, in that order; junction bases with no gene match: 15. This CDR3 contains 14 residues. The CDR3 is CASSPSTGSKKAFF. CDR3 nucleotides: TGTGCCAGTTCCCCATCGACAGGGAGTAAAAAAGCTTTCTTT.

This rearrangement joins TRBV12-5 to TRBJ1-2; D remains ambiguous. The CDR3 extends over 12 amino acids. Trimming cost V 6 bases and J 2 bases, with 7 bases left between them. Germline CDR1 reads LGHNT; CDR2 reads FRNRAP. The CDR3 DNA follows: TGTGCTAGTGGGGGCGAAAACTATGGCTACACCTTC. Translating gives CASGGENYGYTF.

This clone showed up just a few times. The chain uses TRBV28 and TRBJ1-4, with D hard to call. Trimming shortened V by 10 bases and J by 8 bases, and 8 bases separated the two germline ends. The CDR3 sequence is 10 residues long. CDR1 is MDHEN, CDR2 SYDVKM, per germline. CDR3 sequence: CATGGEKLFF. DNA of the CDR3: TGTGCCACCGGAGGCGAAAAACTGTTTTTT.

The chain links TRBV6-5 to TRBJ2-1; the D gene is possibly TRBD1 (6 bases). The CDR3 loop spans 13 amino acids. The V gene lost 4 bases and the J gene lost 9 bases, with 13 bases spanning the gap. Germline V CDR1 and CDR2: MNHEY, SVGAGI. CDR3: CASSSERGGEQFF. The CDR3 DNA reads TGTGCCAGCAGTTCGGAGCGAGGGGGTGAGCAGTTCTTC.

V and J are TRBV9 and TRBJ2-5; weak D call: TRBD1 (5 bases). The ends were cut back, 0 bases at V and 2 bases at J, with 14 bases in the middle. Looked up from germline, CDR1 is SGDLS and CDR2 is YYNGEE. The CDR3 runs 16 residues. CDR3 nucleotide sequence: TGTGCCAGCAGCGTAGGATGGGGCGATGAACAAGAGACCCAGTACTTC. It yields the protein CASSVGWGDEQETQYF.

This CDR3 is CASADYGTNYGYTF. The DNA of the CDR3 is TGTGCCAGTGCGGACTATGGCACCAACTATGGCTACACCTTC. The chain employs TRBV19 and TRBJ1-2; D unresolved. V was pared by 8 bases and J by 2 bases, with 15 bases between. This CDR3 has 14 residues. Germline CDR1 reads LNHDA; CDR2 reads SQIVND (reference sequence).

The CDR3 loop is CASSQAPSRLRRGSALYEQYF. CDR3 sequence (DNA): TGTGCCAGCAGCCAAGCCCCCTCCCGGCTTCGGCGGGGGTCCGCGCTCTACGAGCAGTACTTC. This chain joins TRBV3-1 (or the pseudogene TRBV3-2) and TRBJ2-7, with 7 bases matching TRBD2. Germline CDR1 reads LGHDT; CDR2 reads YNNKEL (reference sequence). The junction had 24 bases not matched to a gene; V was cut back by 1 base and J by 3 bases. This CDR3 is 21 amino acids long.

The J gene is TRBJ2-5, the V gene TRBV11-3; maybe TRBD2 (6 bases). The V gene's germline CDR1 is SGHNT and CDR2 YENEEA. V was trimmed by 4 bases and J by 4 bases, leaving 19 bases between them. The CDR3 contains 16 residues. CDR3 nucleotides: TGTGCCAGCAGCTCTGCCCGTTTCGGGAGTACAGAGACCCAGTACTTC. It is translated as CASSSARFGSTETQYF.

This chain uses TRBV5-4 with TRBJ2-6, with a tentative D call TRBD1 (6 bases). The CDR3 totals 17 residues. In germline, CDR1 is SGHNT, CDR2 YYREEE (reference sequence). V gave up 4 bases and J gave up 4 bases, with 18 bases separating them. Written as DNA, the CDR3 is TGTGCCAGCAGCAACAAAACAGGGTCGAAAGGGGCCAACGTCCTGACTTTC. It encodes CASSNKTGSKGANVLTF.

The chain links TRBV4-1 to TRBJ2-1; no clear D gene. Germline assignment: CDR1 MGHRA and CDR2 YSYEKL. V lost 0 bases and J 8 bases, leaving 5 bases between the germline ends. The CDR3 length is 12 residues. The CDR3 spells CASSQDVYEQFF. The CDR3 coding sequence is TGCGCCAGCAGCCAAGATGTCTATGAGCAGTTCTTC.

This CDR3 reads CASSLPRDRVLGRTEAFF. The DNA for the CDR3 is TGTGCCAGCAGCTTACCCCGGGACAGGGTTCTTGGGAGGACTGAAGCTTTCTTT. V usage is TRBV7-2 and J usage is TRBJ1-1, with TRBD1 identical over 9 bases. CDR3 size: 18 residues. The trim removed 2 bases at V and 5 bases at J, leaving 15 bases unmatched. Germline-derived CDR1 and CDR2 are SGHTA and FQGNSA.